The present TCR beta chain was sequenced within a study of blood T cells in healthy people across ages. Alongside a J-beta primer mix, a sample-barcoded 5' primer served in a second PCR lasting about 6 to 12 cycles. Researchers report that each sample yielded at least 3 million CDR3-containing paired-end reads. TCRdb processed the 5' RACE reads anew with MiXCR; each CDR3 protein has one entry. The data show about 580,000 distinct CDR3 sequences, with 40% to 55% seen just once and about 26% held by the top ten. This clonotype has more than one count but fewer than ten. Its antigen is as yet unknown. General study findings and limits: PBMCs went unsorted, and a conclusive naive versus antigen-experienced comparison was therefore prevented. Diversity of TCR beta per million T cells declined in a roughly linear way with age. Changes seen in expanded clonotypes were possibly confounded by donor CMV status left unknown.

V shed 0 bases and J shed 2 bases, with 11 bases lying between them. The germline CDR1 and CDR2 sequences are DFQATT and SNEGSKA (reference sequence). The CDR3 sequence is 15 residues long. The source is an elderly man in good health. The gene calls are TRBV20-1 and TRBJ2-1; a possible D gene is TRBD2 (7 bases). The sample consisted of blood. The CDR3 nucleotides are TGCAGTGCTAGAGATGTGGGGGGGCCCTACAATGAGCAGTTCTTC. This gives the protein CSARDVGGPYNEQFF.